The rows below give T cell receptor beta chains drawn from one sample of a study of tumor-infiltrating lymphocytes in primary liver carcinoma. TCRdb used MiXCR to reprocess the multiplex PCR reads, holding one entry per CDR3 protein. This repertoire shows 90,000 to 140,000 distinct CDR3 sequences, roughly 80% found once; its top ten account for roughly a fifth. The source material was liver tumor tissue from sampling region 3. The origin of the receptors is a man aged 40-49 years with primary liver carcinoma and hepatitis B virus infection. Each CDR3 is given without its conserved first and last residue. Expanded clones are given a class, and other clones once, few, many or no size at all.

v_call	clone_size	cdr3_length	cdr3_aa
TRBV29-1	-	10	SVKPSNTEAF
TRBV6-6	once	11	ASHPTGGTEAF
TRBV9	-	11	ASSQPGNTGAF
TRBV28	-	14	ASRLGAGGGGYTQY
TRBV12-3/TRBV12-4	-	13	ASSLRVAGAYEQY
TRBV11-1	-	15	VSNFPGTSGTKNIKY
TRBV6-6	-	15	VSRSSSNQGPRDEQY
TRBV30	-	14	AWSAIGTSEPGELF
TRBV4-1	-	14	TSSQEQGSYNSPLH
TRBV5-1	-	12	VSSLGANQETQY
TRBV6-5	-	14	ASGPQLSGGGETQY
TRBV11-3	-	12	ASRRGEGDYEQN
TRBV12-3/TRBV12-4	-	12	ANAQGQSQETPY
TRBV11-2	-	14	ASSLGDTRWAQPQH
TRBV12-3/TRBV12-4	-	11	ASSLRSEETQH
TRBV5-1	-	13	ASSSIAASYNEQF
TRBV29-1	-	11	CVEITGFFEQY
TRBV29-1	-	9	CALFRAEQY
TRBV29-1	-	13	SLEFGTGGYYEQF
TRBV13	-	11	ANSLTRGYEQY
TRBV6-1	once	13	ASSEAHGINYGYA
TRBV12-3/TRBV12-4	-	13	ASNLGQLSLLGYT
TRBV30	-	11	AWTSRNSYEQY
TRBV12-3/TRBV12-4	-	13	ASRPLAGTQETQY
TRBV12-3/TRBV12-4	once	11	ASGSWNRGEYT
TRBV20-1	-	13	SARDLDDSSFEQY
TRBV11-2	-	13	ANSLRWTGENEQY
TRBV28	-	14	ASSTPPGTKTYGYT
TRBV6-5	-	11	ASRMDRAQKQY
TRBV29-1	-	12	SVAETSNINEQF
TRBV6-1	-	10	AIMPSYNERF
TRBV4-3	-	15	ASSQDGFRFGTNVLT
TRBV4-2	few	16	VSSLTINGRAGSETQY
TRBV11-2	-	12	VSSFDQEGGKLF
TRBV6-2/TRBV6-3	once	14	VSSSERSRSTYEQY
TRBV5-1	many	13	ASSLYGSSYNEQF
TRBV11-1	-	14	ASSARVADSYNEQF
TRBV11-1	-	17	PSSSGGSSVEARTDTLY
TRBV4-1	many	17	ASSQVGLAGFTDYNEQF
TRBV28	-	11	ASRPDINHGYI
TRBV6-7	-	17	ASSYPASGNSSSYNEQF